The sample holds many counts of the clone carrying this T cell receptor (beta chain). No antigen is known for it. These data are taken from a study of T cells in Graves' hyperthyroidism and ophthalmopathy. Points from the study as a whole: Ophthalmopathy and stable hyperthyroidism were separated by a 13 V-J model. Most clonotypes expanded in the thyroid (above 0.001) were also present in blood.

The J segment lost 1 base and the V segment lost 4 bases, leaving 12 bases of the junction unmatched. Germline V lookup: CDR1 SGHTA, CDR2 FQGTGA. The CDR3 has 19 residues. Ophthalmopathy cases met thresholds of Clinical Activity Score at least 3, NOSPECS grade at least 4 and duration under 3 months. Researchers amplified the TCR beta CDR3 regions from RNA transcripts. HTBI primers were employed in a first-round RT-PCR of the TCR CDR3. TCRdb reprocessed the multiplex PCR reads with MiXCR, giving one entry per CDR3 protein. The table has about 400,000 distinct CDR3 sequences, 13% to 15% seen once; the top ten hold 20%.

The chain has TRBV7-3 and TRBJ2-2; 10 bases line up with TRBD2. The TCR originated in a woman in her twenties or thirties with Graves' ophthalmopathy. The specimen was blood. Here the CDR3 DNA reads TGTGCCAGCAGCTCCCGATCCCCCCTAGCGGGGGTGAACACCGGGGAGCTGTTTTTT. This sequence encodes CASSSRSPLAGVNTGELFF.